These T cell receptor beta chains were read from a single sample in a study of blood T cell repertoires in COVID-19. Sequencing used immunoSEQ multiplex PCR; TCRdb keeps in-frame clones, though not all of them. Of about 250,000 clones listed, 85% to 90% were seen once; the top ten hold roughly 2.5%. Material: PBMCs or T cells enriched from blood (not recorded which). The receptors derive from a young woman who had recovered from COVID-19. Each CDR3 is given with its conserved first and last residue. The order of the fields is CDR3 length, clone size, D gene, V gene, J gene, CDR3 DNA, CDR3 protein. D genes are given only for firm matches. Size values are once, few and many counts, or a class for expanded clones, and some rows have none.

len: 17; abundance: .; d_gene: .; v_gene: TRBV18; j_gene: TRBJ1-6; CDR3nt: TGTGCCAGCTCACCTAACCCCCGCGGGGGGGGTAATTCACCCCTCCACTTT; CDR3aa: CASSPNPRGGGNSPLHF
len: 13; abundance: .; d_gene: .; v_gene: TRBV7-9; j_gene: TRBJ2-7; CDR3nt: TGTGCCAGCAGCTTCCGAATCGGGGACGAGCAGTACTTC; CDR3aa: CASSFRIGDEQYF
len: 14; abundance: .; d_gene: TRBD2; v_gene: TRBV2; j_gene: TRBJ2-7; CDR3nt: TGTGCCAGCAGTTCGACTAGCGGGGTATACGAGCAGTACTTC; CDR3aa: CASSSTSGVYEQYF
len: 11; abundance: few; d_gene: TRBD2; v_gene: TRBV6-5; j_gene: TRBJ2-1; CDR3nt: TGTGCCAGCAGTCGGGGGGAAAGGCAGTTCTTC; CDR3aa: CASSRGERQFF
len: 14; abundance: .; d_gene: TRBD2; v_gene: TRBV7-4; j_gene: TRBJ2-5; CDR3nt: TGTGCCAGCAGCCTAGCGGGGGCTCAAGAGACCCAGTACTTC; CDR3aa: CASSLAGAQETQYF
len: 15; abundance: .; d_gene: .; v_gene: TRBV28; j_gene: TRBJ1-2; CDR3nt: TGTGCCAGCAGTTTAGCATTGACAGGAAACTATGGCTACACCTTC; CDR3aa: CASSLALTGNYGYTF
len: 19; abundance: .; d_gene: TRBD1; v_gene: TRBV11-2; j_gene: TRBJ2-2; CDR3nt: TGTGCCAGCAGCGTTCCAACTCGATGGGACAGGGTACACACCGGGGAGCTGTTTTTT; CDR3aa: CASSVPTRWDRVHTGELFF
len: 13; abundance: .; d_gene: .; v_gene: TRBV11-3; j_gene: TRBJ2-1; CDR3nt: TGTGCCAGCAGCTTAGGCGGATACAATGAGCAGTTCTTC; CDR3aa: CASSLGGYNEQFF
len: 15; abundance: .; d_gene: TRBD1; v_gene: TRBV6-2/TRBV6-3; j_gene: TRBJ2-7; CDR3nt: TGTGCCAGCAGTTACTCTTCCGACAGGGGGCACGAGCAGTACTTC; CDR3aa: CASSYSSDRGHEQYF
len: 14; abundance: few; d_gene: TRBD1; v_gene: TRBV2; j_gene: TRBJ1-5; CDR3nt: TGTGCCAGCAGTGAAGGGACGACAGGGGGCGCCCAGCATTTT; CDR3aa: CASSEGTTGGAQHF
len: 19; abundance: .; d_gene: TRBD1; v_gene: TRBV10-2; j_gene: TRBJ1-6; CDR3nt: TGCGCCAGCATCCCCACCGGGACAGACCGACCACTTTCGCATTCACCCCTCCACTTT; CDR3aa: CASIPTGTDRPLSHSPLHF
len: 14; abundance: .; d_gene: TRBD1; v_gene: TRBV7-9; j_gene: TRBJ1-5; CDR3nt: TGTGCCAGCAGCCGACAGGGCCGGGATCAGCCCCAGCATTTT; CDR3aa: CASSRQGRDQPQHF
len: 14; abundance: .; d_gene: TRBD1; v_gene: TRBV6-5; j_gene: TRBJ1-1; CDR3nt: TGTGCCAGCAGGGACAGGCCGGAGAACACTGAAGCTTTCTTT; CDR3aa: CASRDRPENTEAFF
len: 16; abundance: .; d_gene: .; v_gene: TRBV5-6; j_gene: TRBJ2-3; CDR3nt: TGTGCCAGCAGCTTGGGTGTGGGAGAGGTCACAGATACGCAGTATTTT; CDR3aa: CASSLGVGEVTDTQYF
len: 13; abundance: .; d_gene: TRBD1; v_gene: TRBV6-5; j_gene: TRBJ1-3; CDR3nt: TGTGCCAGCAGGGGACAGTCTGGAAACACCATATATTTT; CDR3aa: CASRGQSGNTIYF
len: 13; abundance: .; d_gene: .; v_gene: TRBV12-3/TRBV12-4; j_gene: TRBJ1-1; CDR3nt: TGTGCCAGCACCTCGACAGGCCACACTGAAGCTTTCTTT; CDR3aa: CASTSTGHTEAFF
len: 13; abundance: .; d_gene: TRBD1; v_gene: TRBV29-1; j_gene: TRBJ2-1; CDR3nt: TGCAGCGCCGGGACAGGGGTCCACAATGAGCAGTTCTTC; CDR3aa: CSAGTGVHNEQFF
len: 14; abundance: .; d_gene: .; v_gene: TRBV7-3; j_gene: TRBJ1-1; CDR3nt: TGTGCCAGCAGCTTAACGCCAGAGAACACTGAAGCTTTCTTT; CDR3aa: CASSLTPENTEAFF
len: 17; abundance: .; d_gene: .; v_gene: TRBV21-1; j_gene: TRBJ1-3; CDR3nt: TGTGCCAGCAGAAAGGGATTCGGGGGTCTGGATCGGAACACCATATATTTT; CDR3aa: CASRKGFGGLDRNTIYF
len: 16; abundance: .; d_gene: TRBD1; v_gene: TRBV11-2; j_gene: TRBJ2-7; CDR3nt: TGTGCCAGCAGCTTAGGTTATTGGGACAGAGCCTACGAGCAGTACTTC; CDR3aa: CASSLGYWDRAYEQYF
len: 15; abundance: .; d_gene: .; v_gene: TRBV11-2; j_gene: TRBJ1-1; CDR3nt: TGTGCCAGCAGCTTAAATCAGGGTTTGAACACTGAAGCTTTCTTT; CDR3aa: CASSLNQGLNTEAFF
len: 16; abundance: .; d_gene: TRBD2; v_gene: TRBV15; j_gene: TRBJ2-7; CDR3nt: TGTGCCACCAGCTTATTAGCGGGAAAGGGCTCCTACGAGCAGTACTTC; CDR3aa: CATSLLAGKGSYEQYF
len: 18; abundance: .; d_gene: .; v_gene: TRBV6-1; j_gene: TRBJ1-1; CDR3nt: TGTGCCAGCAGTGAAGCCAAAGGCGGACGGAGGATGAACACTGAAGCTTTCTTT; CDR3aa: CASSEAKGGRRMNTEAFF
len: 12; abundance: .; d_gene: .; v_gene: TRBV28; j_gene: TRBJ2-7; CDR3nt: TGTGCCAGCAGCCTACCCGCTTACGAGCAGTACTTC; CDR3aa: CASSLPAYEQYF
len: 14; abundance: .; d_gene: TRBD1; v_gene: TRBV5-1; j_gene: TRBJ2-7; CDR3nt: TGCGCCAGCAGCCCGGACAGGACGTCCTACGAGCAGTACTTC; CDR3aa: CASSPDRTSYEQYF
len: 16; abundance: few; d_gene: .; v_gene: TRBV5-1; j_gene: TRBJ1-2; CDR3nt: TGCGCCAGCAGTACCGGGACATGGGCCGAAAACTATGGCTACACCTTC; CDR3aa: CASSTGTWAENYGYTF
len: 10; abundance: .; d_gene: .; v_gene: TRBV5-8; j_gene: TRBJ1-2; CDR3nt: TGTGCCAGCAGCTTATACGACTCCACCTTC; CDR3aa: CASSLYDSTF
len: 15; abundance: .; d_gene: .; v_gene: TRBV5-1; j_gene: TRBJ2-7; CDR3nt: TGCGCCAGCAGCTTGGATGGCTATCCGGGGGACGAGCAGTACTTC; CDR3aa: CASSLDGYPGDEQYF
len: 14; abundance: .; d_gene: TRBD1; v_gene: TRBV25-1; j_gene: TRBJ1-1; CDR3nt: TGTGCCAGCAGTACGACAGGGTGGAACACTGAAGCTTTCTTT; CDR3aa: CASSTTGWNTEAFF
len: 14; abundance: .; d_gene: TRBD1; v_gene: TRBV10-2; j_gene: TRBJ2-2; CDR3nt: TGCGCCAGCAAAGGACAGGGGATCACCGGGGAGCTGTTTTTT; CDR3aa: CASKGQGITGELFF
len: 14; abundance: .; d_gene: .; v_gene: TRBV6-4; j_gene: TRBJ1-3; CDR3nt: TGTGCCACCGTCAAAAGGAGCTCTGGAAACACCATATATTTT; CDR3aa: CATVKRSSGNTIYF
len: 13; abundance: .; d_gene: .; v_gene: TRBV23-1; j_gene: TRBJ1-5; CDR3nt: TGCGCCAGCAGTGGGGGGTTCAATCAGCCCCAGCATTTT; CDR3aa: CASSGGFNQPQHF
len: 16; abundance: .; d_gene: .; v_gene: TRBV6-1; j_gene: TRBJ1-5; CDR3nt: TGTGCCAGCAGTGAATGGAGGGATCGGGGCAATCAGCCCCAGCATTTT; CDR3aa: CASSEWRDRGNQPQHF
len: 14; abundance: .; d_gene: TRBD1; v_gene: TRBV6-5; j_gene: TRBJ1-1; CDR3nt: TGTGCCAGCAGATATGGACAGGGGGGAACTGAAGCTTTCTTT; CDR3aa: CASRYGQGGTEAFF
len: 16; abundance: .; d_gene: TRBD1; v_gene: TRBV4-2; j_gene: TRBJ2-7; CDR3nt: TGTGCCAGCAGCCAAGTTGACAGGGGTAGTCCCTACGAGCAGTACTTC; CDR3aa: CASSQVDRGSPYEQYF
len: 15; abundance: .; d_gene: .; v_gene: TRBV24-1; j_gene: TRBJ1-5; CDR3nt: TGTGCCACCAGTGACTCCACAGTTACCAATCAGCCCCAGCATTTT; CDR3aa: CATSDSTVTNQPQHF
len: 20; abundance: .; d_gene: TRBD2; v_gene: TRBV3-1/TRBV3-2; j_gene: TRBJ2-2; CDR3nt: TGTGCCAGCAGCCAAGTTCTAGCGGGGGGGTCGAGGTCGAAGGCCGGGGAGCTGTTTTTT; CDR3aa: CASSQVLAGGSRSKAGELFF
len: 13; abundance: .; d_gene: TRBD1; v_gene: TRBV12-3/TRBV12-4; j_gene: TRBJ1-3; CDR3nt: TGTGCCAGCAGACAGGGGTCTGGAAACACCATATATTTT; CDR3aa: CASRQGSGNTIYF
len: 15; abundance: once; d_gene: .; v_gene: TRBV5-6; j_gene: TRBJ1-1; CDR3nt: TGTGCCAGCAGCTCGGACCCGAGAGGAGGAACTGAAGCTTTCTTT; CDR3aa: CASSSDPRGGTEAFF
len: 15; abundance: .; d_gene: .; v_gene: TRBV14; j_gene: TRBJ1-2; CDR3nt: TGTGCCAGCAGCCAAGAAATGGGAGGGGGAAGTGGCTACACCTTC; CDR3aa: CASSQEMGGGSGYTF
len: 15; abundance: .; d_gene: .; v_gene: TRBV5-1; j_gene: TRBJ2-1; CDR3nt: TGCGCCAGCAGCTTGGAGCCACGAACTTACAATGAGCAGTTCTTC; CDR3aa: CASSLEPRTYNEQFF
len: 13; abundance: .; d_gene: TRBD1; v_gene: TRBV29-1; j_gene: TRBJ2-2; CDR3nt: TGCAGCGTTACTGACAGGGTGAACGGGGAGCTGTTTTTT; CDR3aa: CSVTDRVNGELFF
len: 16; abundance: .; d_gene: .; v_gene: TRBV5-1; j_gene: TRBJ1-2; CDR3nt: TGCGCCAGCAGCTTGGCCGAGCCCGTCCTCGGCTATGGCTACACCTTC; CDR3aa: CASSLAEPVLGYGYTF
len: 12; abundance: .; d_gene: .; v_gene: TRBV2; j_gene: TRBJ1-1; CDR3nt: TGTGCCAGGGGGGCGACGAACACTGAAGCTTTCTTT; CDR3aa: CARGATNTEAFF
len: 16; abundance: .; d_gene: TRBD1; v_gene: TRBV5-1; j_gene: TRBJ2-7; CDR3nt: TGCGCCAGCAGCTTGGCTGGGACAGGCTTTACCTACGAGCAGTACTTC; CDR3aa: CASSLAGTGFTYEQYF
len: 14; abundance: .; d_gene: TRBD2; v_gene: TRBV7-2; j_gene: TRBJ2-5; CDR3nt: TGTGCCAGCAGCTTAAGCGGGGGGCAAGAGACCCAGTACTTC; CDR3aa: CASSLSGGQETQYF